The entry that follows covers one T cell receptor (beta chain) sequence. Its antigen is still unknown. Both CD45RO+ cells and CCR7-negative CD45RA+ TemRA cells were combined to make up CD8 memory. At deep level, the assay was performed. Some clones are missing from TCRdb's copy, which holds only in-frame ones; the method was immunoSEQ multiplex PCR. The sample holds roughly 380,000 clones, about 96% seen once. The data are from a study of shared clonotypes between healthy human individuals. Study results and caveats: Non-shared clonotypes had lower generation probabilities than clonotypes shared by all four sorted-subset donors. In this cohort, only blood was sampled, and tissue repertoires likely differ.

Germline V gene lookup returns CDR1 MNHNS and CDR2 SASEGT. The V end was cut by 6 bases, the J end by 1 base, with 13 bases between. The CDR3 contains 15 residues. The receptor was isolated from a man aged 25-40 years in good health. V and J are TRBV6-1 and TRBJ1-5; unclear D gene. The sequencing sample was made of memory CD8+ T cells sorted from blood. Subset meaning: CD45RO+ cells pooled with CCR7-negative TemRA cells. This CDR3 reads CASRKGAGSNQPQHF. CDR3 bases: TGTGCCAGCAGGAAGGGCGCGGGGAGCAATCAGCCCCAGCATTTT.